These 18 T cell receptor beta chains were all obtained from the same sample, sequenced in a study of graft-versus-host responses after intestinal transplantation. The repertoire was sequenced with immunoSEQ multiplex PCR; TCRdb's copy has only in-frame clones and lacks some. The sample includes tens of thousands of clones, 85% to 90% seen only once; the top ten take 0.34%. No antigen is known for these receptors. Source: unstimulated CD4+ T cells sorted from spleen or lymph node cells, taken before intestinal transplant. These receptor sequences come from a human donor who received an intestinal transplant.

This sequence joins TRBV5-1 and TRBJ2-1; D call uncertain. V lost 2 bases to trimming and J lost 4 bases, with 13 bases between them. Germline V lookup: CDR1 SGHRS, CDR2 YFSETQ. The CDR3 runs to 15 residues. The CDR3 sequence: CASSLAEPSYNEQFF. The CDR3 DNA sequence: TGCGCCAGCAGCTTAGCTGAACCTTCATACAATGAGCAGTTCTTC.

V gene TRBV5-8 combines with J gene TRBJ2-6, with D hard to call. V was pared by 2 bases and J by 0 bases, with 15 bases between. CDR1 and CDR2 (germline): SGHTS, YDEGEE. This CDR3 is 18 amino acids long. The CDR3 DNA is TGTGCCAGCAGCTTACGCGGCACCTTACGCTCTGGGGCCAACGTCCTGACTTTC. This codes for CASSLRGTLRSGANVLTF.

CDR3 in amino acids: CASSLAAGDEQYF. The CDR3 DNA reads as TGTGCCAGCAGCTTGGCAGCGGGAGACGAGCAGTACTTC. This chain joins TRBV5-4 and TRBJ2-7, with 8 bases that match TRBD2. Trimming at V came to 0 bases and at J to 5 bases, leaving 1 base not matched to a gene. Germline CDR1 and CDR2: SGHNT and YYREEE (reference sequence). There are 13 residues in the CDR3.

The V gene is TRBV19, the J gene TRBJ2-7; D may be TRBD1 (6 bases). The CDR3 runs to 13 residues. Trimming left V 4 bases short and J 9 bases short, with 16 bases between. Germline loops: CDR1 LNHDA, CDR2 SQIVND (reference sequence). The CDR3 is CASSRDTGKAQYF. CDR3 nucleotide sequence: TGTGCCAGTAGTAGGGACACGGGGAAGGCGCAGTACTTC.

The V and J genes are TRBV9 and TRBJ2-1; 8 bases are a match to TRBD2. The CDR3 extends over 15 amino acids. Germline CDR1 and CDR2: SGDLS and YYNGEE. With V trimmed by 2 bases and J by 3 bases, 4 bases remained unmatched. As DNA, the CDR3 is TGTGCCAGCAGCGTCGTAGCGGGGCTCTACAATGAGCAGTTCTTC. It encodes CASSVVAGLYNEQFF.

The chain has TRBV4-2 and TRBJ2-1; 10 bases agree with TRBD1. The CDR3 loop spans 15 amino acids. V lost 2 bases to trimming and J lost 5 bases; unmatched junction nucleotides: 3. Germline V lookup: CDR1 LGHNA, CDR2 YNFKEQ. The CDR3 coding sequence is TGTGCCAGCAGCCAATACGGGACAGGGGACAATGAGCAGTTCTTC. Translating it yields CASSQYGTGDNEQFF.

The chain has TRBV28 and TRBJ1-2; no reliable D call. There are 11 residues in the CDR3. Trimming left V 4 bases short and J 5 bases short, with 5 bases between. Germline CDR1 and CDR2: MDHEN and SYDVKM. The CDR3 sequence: CASSSYYGYTF. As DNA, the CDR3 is TGTGCCAGCAGTTCCTATTATGGCTACACCTTC.

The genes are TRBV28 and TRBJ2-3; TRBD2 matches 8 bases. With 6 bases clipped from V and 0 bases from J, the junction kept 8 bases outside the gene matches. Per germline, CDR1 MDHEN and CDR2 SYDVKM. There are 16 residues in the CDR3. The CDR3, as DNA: TGTGCCAGCAGACGGGGGGGGCCCTCTAGCACAGATACGCAGTATTTT. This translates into CASRRGGPSSTDTQYF.

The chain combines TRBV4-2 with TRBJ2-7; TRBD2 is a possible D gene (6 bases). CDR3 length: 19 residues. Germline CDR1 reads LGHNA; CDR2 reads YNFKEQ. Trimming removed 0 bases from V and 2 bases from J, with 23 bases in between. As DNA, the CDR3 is TGTGCCAGCAGCCAAGATTCGTCGGCTAAAGCGGGTTCAGCCTACGAGCAGTACTTC. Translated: CASSQDSSAKAGSAYEQYF.

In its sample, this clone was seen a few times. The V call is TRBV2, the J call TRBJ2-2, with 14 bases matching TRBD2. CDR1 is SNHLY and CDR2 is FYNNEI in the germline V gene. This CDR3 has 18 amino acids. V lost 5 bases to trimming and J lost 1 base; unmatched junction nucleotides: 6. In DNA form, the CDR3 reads TGTGCCAGCAGTTTTGGAGGACTAGCGGGGGGGAACACCGGGGAGCTGTTTTTT. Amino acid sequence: CASSFGGLAGGNTGELFF.

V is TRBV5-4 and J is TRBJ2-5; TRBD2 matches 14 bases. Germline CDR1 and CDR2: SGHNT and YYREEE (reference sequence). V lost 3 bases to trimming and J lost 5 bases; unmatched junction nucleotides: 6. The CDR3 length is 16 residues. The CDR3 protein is CASSSGLAGGLETQYF. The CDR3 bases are TGTGCCAGCAGCTCAGGACTAGCGGGGGGATTGGAGACCCAGTACTTC.

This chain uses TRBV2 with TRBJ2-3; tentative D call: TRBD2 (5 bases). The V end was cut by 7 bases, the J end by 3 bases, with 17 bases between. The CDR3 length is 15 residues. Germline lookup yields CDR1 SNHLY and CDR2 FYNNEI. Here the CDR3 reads CASKSQEALTDTQYF. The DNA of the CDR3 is TGTGCCAGCAAGAGTCAGGAGGCCCTTACAGATACGCAGTATTTT.

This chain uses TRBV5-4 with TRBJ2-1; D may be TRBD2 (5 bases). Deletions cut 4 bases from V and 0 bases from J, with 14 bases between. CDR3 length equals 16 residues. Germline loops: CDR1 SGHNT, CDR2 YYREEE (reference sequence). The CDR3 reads CASSARERVSYNEQFF. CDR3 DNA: TGTGCCAGCAGCGCTAGGGAGCGAGTCTCCTACAATGAGCAGTTCTTC.

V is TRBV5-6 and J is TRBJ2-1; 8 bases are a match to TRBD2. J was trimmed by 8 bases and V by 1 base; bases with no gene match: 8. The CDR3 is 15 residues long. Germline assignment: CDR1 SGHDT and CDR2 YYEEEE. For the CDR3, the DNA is TGTGCCAGCAGCTTGTATCAGCGGGAGCGGTATGAGCAGTTCTTC. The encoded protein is CASSLYQRERYEQFF.

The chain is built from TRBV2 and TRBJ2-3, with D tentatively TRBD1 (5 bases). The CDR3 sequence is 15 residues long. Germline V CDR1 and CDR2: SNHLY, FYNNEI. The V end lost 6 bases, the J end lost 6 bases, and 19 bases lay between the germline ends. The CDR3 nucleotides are TGTGCCAGCAGCCGACAGCAGCGCCCGGCTGATACGCAGTATTTT. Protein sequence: CASSRQQRPADTQYF. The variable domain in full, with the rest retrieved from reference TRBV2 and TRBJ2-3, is EPEVTQTPSHQVTQMGQEVILRCVPISNHLYFYWYRQILGQKVEFLVSFYNNEISEKSEIFDDQFSVERPDGSNFTLKIRSTKLEDSAMYFCASSRQQRPADTQYFGPGTRLTVL.

In nucleotides, the CDR3 is TGTGCCAGCATTGTAGACAGGAGCTCCTACGAGCAGTACTTC. Protein sequence: CASIVDRSSYEQYF. This chain links TRBV2 with TRBJ2-7; TRBD1 might be the D (6 bases). With 7 bases removed from V and 0 bases from J, the gap between germline ends came to 13 bases. Germline-derived CDR1 and CDR2 are SNHLY and FYNNEI. The CDR3 spans 14 residues. The full variable domain, completed using reference TRBV2 and TRBJ2-7, is EPEVTQTPSHQVTQMGQEVILRCVPISNHLYFYWYRQILGQKVEFLVSFYNNEISEKSEIFDDQFSVERPDGSNFTLKIRSTKLEDSAMYFCASIVDRSSYEQYFGPGTRLTVT.

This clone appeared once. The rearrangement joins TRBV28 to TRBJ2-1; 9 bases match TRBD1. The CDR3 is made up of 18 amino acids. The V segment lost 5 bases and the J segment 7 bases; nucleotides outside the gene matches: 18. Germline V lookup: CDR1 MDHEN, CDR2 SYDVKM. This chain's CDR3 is CASSPKTGGGRFRNEQFF. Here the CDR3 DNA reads TGTGCCAGCAGTCCCAAGACAGGGGGTGGTAGGTTTAGAAATGAGCAGTTCTTC.

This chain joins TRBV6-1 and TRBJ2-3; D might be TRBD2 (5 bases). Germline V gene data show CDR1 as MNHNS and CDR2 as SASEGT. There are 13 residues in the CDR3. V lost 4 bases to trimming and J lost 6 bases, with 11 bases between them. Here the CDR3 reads CASSGSSWDTQYF. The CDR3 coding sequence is TGTGCCAGCAGTGGGTCTAGCTGGGATACGCAGTATTTT.